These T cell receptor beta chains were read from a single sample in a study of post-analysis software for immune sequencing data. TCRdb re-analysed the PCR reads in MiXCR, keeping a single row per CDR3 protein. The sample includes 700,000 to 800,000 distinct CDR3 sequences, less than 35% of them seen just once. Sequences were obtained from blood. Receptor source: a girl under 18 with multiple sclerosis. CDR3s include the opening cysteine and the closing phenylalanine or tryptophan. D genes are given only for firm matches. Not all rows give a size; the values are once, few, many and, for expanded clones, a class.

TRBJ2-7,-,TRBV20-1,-,CSAREGEVPYEQYF,TGCAGTGCTAGAGAAGGGGAGGTCCCTTACGAGCAGTACTTC
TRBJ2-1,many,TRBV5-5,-,CASSTSPRGGYNEQFF,TGTGCCAGCAGCACAAGCCCCAGGGGGGGCTACAATGAGCAGTTCTTC
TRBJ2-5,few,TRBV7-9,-,CAGRGETQYF,TGTGCCGGCCGAGGAGAGACCCAGTACTTC
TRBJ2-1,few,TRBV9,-,CASSVLPTSNEQFF,TGTGCCAGCAGCGTACTCCCCACGTCCAATGAGCAGTTCTTC
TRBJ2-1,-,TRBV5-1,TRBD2,CASSLAGAFADVQFF,TGCGCCAGCAGCTTAGCGGGGGCCTTCGCGGATGTGCAGTTCTTC
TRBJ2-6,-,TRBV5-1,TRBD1,CASSWGQGEDGANVLTF,TGCGCCAGCAGCTGGGGACAGGGGGAAGATGGGGCCAACGTCCTGACTTTC
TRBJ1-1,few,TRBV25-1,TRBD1,CASSDRTGSEAFF,TGTGCCAGCAGTGATAGGACAGGGTCGGAAGCTTTCTTT
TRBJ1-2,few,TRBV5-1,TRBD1,CASSPRQGIGYGYTF,TGCGCCAGCAGCCCGCGACAGGGGATCGGCTATGGCTACACCTTC
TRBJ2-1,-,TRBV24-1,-,CATSDKAAKNIYNEQFF,TGTGCCACCAGTGATAAAGCAGCCAAAAATATTTACAATGAGCAGTTCTTC
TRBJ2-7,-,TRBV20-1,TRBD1,CSARDPGQAERYF,TGCAGTGCTAGGGATCCGGGACAGGCCGAGCGGTACTTC
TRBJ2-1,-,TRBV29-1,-,CSVTGTEEFF,TGCAGCGTCACCGGGACGGAGGAGTTCTTC
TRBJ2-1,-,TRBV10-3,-,CAINPDGTWSGQFF,TGTGCCATCAACCCGGATGGGACCTGGAGTGGGCAGTTCTTC
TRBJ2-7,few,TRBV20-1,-,CSANSDRIIEQYF,TGCAGTGCCAATTCCGACAGGATAATCGAGCAGTACTTC
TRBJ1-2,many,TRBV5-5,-,CASSFNTGDYGYTF,TGTGCCAGCAGCTTTAATACGGGGGACTATGGCTACACCTTC
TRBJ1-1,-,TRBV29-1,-,CSVMGGTEAFF,TGCAGCGTTATGGGGGGAACTGAAGCTTTCTTT
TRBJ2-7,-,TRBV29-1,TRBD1,CSVEDVRQGSSYEQYF,TGCAGCGTTGAAGACGTAAGACAGGGGTCCTCCTACGAGCAGTACTTC
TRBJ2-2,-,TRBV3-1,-,CASSQFVAGELFF,TGTGCCAGCAGCCAGTTCGTAGCCGGGGAGCTGTTTTTT
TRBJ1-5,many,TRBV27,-,CASRQGNQPQHF,TGTGCCAGCAGACAGGGCAATCAGCCCCAGCATTTT
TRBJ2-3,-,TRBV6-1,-,CASSDRRDTGTQYF,TGTGCCAGCAGTGATCGGCGGGACACAGGTACGCAGTATTTT
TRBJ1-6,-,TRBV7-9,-,CASSPVAGDSPLHF,TGTGCCAGCAGCCCTGTGGCAGGGGATTCACCCCTCCACTTT
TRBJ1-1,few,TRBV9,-,CASSPHWPEAFF,TGTGCCAGCAGCCCCCACTGGCCTGAAGCTTTCTTT
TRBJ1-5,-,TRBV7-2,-,CASSSSAGAGQPQHF,TGTGCCAGCAGCTCCTCAGCCGGGGCGGGGCAGCCCCAGCATTTT
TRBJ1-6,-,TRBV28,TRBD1,CASRPTEDRFHSPLHF,TGTGCCAGCAGACCAACTGAGGACAGGTTTCATTCACCCCTCCACTTT
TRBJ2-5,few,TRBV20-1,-,CSASLAAQETQYF,TGCAGTGCTAGCTTGGCAGCACAAGAGACCCAGTACTTC
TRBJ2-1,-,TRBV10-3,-,CAISAAFKHNEQFF,TGTGCCATCAGTGCTGCCTTTAAGCACAATGAGCAGTTCTTC
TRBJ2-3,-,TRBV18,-,CASSPQGHTDTQYF,TGTGCCAGCTCACCCCAGGGACACACAGATACGCAGTATTTT
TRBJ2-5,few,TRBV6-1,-,CASKSRKVTRTDQETQYF,TGTGCCAGCAAGTCCAGAAAAGTCACTCGAACCGATCAAGAGACCCAGTACTTC
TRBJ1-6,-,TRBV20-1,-,CSARTRGLQGGSPLHF,TGCAGTGCTAGAACTCGCGGACTGCAAGGTGGTTCACCCCTCCACTTT
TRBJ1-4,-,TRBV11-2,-,CASSQGLTQGEKLFF,TGTGCCAGCAGCCAGGGACTTACACAAGGGGAAAAACTGTTTTTT
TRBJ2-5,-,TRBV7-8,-,CASSLDIRGETQYF,TGTGCCAGCAGCTTAGACATTAGGGGAGAGACCCAGTACTTC
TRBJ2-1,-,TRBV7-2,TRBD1,CASSLAGTVDEQFF,TGTGCCAGCAGCTTAGCCGGGACAGTCGATGAGCAGTTCTTC
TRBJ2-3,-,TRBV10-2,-,CASSESQGTDTQYF,TGCGCCAGCAGTGAGTCGCAAGGCACAGATACGCAGTATTTT
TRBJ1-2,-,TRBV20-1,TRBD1,CSAPGQGIGGYTF,TGCAGTGCTCCCGGACAGGGTATAGGTGGCTACACCTTC
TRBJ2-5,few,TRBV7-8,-,CASSFARKTQYF,TGTGCCAGCAGCTTTGCCCGAAAGACCCAGTACTTC
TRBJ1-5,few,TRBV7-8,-,CASSRAGGPQHF,TGTGCCAGCAGCCGGGCCGGGGGGCCCCAGCATTTT
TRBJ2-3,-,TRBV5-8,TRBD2,CASSRLAGGSGPSDTQYF,TGTGCCAGCAGCCGGCTAGCGGGAGGTTCGGGTCCTTCAGATACGCAGTATTTT
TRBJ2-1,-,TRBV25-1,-,CASSEWGRDGYVDEQFF,TGTGCCAGCAGTGAATGGGGCAGGGATGGGTATGTGGATGAGCAGTTCTTC
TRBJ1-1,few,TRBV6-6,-,CASSLTGGQGTEAFF,TGTGCCAGCAGTTTGACCGGGGGGCAGGGCACTGAAGCTTTCTTT
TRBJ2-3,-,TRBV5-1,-,CASSLSGTSDTQYF,TGCGCCAGCAGCTTGTCAGGCACGTCAGATACGCAGTATTTT
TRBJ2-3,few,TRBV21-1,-,CASKRRVPDRAGVTDTQYF,TGTGCCAGCAAACGGCGAGTCCCGGACAGAGCTGGTGTGACAGATACGCAGTATTTT
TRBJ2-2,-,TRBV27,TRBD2,CASSLSASGSVRELFF,TGTGCCAGCAGTTTATCTGCTAGCGGGAGCGTCCGGGAGCTGTTTTTT
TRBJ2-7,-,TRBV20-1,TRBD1,CSALRQGDEQYF,TGCAGTGCGCTTAGACAGGGCGACGAGCAGTACTTC
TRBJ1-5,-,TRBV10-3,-,CAISDQGSGNQPQHF,TGTGCCATCAGTGACCAGGGGTCGGGAAATCAGCCCCAGCATTTT
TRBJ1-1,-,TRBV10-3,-,CAMGWPGTEAFF,TGTGCCATGGGATGGCCGGGGACTGAAGCTTTCTTT
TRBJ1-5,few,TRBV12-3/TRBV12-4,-,CASSFGWQTHQPQHF,TGTGCCAGCAGTTTTGGGTGGCAGACCCATCAGCCCCAGCATTTT
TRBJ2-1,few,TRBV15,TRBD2,CATSRDWRELNNEQFF,TGTGCCACCAGCAGAGATTGGCGGGAGTTGAACAATGAGCAGTTCTTC
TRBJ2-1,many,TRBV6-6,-,CASSYGGSGGNEQFF,TGTGCCAGCAGTTACGGGGGATCTGGGGGCAATGAGCAGTTCTTC